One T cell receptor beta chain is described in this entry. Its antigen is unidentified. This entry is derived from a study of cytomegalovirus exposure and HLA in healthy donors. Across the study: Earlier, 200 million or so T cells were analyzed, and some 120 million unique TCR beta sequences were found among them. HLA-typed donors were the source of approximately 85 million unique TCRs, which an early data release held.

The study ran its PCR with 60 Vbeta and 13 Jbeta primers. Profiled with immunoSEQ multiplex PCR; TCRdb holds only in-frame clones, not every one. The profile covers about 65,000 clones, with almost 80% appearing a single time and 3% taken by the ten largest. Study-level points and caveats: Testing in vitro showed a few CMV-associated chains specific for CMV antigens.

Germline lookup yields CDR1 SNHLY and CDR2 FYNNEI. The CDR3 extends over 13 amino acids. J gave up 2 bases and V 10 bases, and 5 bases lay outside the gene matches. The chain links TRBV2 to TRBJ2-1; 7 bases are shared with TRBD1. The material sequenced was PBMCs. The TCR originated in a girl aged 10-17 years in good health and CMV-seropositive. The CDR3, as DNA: TGTGCCACCCACAGGGGAACCTACAATGAGCAGTTCTTC. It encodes CATHRGTYNEQFF.